The next 27 T cell receptor beta chains were all read from a single sample in a study of radiation and T cells in renal cell carcinoma. Profiling relied on immunoSEQ multiplex PCR, and the TCRdb table lists in-frame clones only, not all of them. This sample has 150,000 to 200,000 clones; 88% occur once, and the top ten carry approximately 10%. Time point here: blood 4 weeks post-SBRT, at nephrectomy. The sample's treatment: 15 Gy SBRT to primary tumor, nephrectomy 4 weeks later. The source was blood, collected from a patient whose treatment included radiotherapy and nephrectomy. The receptors derive from a woman between 50 and 59 years old with renal cell carcinoma.

The table lists this clone with a count of one. The chain has TRBV6-4 and TRBJ2-2; D is possibly TRBD1 (5 bases). V was shortened by 0 bases and J by 7 bases, with 12 bases between the two germline ends. The V gene's germline CDR1 is MRHNA and CDR2 SNTAGT. This CDR3 comprises 15 residues. As DNA, the CDR3 is TGTGCCAGCAGTGACTCGATGCAGGGCCACGGGGAGCTGTTTTTT. Amino acid sequence: CASSDSMQGHGELFF.

V gene TRBV30 combines with J gene TRBJ1-2, with TRBD1 matching 7 bases. CDR1 and CDR2 (germline): GTSNPN, SVGIG (reference sequence). This CDR3 is built from 15 residues. J lost 3 bases, V lost 0 bases, and 7 bases had no gene match. The CDR3 DNA reads as TGTGCCTGGAGTGTACCTGGGACAGTCGACTATGGCTACACCTTC. It specifies CAWSVPGTVDYGYTF. Filled out from reference TRBV30 and TRBJ1-2, the complete variable domain reads SQTIHQWPATLVQPVGSPLSLECTVEGTSNPNLYWYRQAAGRGLQLLFYSVGIGQISSEVPQNLSASRPQDRQFILSSKKLLLSDSGFYLCAWSVPGTVDYGYTFGSGTRLTVV.

V gene TRBV15 combines with J gene TRBJ1-6; D ambiguous. The CDR3 spans 13 residues. Trimming pared 8 bases from V and 7 bases from J, leaving 12 bases between. From germline, CDR1 is LNHNV and CDR2 YYDKDF (reference sequence). Written as DNA, the CDR3 is TGTGCCACCCGGCAGAACGGGAATTCACCCCTCCACTTT. It encodes CATRQNGNSPLHF.

V and J are TRBV2 and TRBJ1-5; TRBD1 is a possible D gene (5 bases). The CDR3 extends over 14 amino acids. Trimming left V 3 bases short and J 6 bases short, with 12 bases between. Germline loops: CDR1 SNHLY, CDR2 FYNNEI. The CDR3 reads CASSERDFGQPQHF. The CDR3 coding sequence is TGTGCCAGCAGTGAGCGGGACTTCGGTCAGCCCCAGCATTTT.

This sequence joins TRBV19 and TRBJ2-4, with 8 bases identical to TRBD1. The V segment lost 4 bases and the J segment 3 bases; nucleotides outside the gene matches: 23. The CDR3 sequence is 21 residues long. Germline CDR1 reads LNHDA; CDR2 reads SQIVND (reference sequence). Here the CDR3 DNA reads TGTGCCAGTAGTAGACGGGAAAAAGGGACCGCTCCGACAGGGGACAAAAACATTCAGTACTTC. This sequence encodes CASSRREKGTAPTGDKNIQYF.

The chain links TRBV6-6 to TRBJ2-7, with no clear D. Germline V gene sequence: CDR1 MNHNY, CDR2 SVGAGI (reference sequence). V lost 2 bases and J lost 2, with 10 bases in between. This CDR3 is 14 amino acids long. The CDR3: CASSYIPETYEQYF. DNA of the CDR3: TGTGCCAGCAGTTACATCCCGGAGACCTACGAGCAGTACTTC.

The V and J genes are TRBV15 and TRBJ1-2; 9 bases map to TRBD1. J was trimmed by 7 bases and V by 5 bases; bases with no gene match: 11. The CDR3 contains 15 residues. The germline gives CDR1 LNHNV, CDR2 YYDKDF (reference sequence). The CDR3 is CATSQDTTGGVGYTF. DNA of the CDR3: TGTGCCACCAGCCAGGACACTACAGGGGGCGTTGGCTACACCTTC.

The chain couples TRBV19 to TRBJ2-6; D may be TRBD1 (6 bases). Germline V gene sequence: CDR1 LNHDA, CDR2 SQIVND (reference sequence). The CDR3 consists of 13 residues. V lost 10 bases and J 4 bases, leaving 11 bases between the germline ends. In nucleotides, the CDR3 is TGTGCCACTACAGGGTTGGGGGCCAACGTCCTGACTTTC. This translates into CATTGLGANVLTF.

CDR3 residues: CASSEARGTDGNTIYF. Written as DNA, the CDR3 is TGTGCCAGCAGTGAAGCTAGGGGGACGGACGGAAACACCATATATTTT. This chain joins TRBV2 and TRBJ1-3; D perhaps matches TRBD1 (6 bases). Germline loops: CDR1 SNHLY, CDR2 FYNNEI. This CDR3 is built from 16 residues. The V and J ends lost 0 bases and 4 bases respectively, with 13 bases between them.

The gene calls are TRBV2 and TRBJ1-6, with no clear D. Germline-derived CDR1 and CDR2 are SNHLY and FYNNEI. The CDR3 has 13 amino acids. Trimming shortened V by 4 bases and J by 2 bases, and 3 bases separated the two germline ends. For the CDR3, the DNA is TGTGCCAGCAGTGTGACCTATAATTCACCCCTCCACTTT. As protein: CASSVTYNSPLHF.

The chain combines TRBV11-3 with TRBJ2-3; 8 nucleotides line up with TRBD2. Germline V lookup: CDR1 SGHNT, CDR2 YENEEA. This CDR3 is built from 16 residues. Trimming cost V 1 base and J 6 bases; bases outside gene matches: 9. The CDR3: CASSLGSSGPGDTQYF. The CDR3 DNA follows: TGTGCCAGCAGCTTAGGGTCTAGCGGGCCTGGGGATACGCAGTATTTT.

The V gene is TRBV19, the J gene TRBJ1-4, with D tentatively TRBD1 (5 bases). Trimming took off 5 bases at V and 2 bases at J, with 15 bases between the two ends. Germline values: CDR1 LNHDA, CDR2 SQIVND (reference sequence). The CDR3 is made up of 16 amino acids. CDR3 in DNA: TGTGCCAGTAGTCCCCGGGGACGGTACACTAATGAAAAACTGTTTTTT. Encoded protein: CASSPRGRYTNEKLFF.

With regard to this clone: Other DNA sequences of this sample code for an identical CDR3. This chain uses TRBV5-1 with TRBJ1-3, with D possibly TRBD1 on 6 matching bases. The germline CDR1 and CDR2 sequences are SGHRS and YFSETQ. V was clipped by 2 bases and J by 0 bases, with 9 bases between them. The CDR3 runs to 15 residues. The CDR3 region is CASSLGGNSGNTIYF. The CDR3 bases are TGCGCCAGCAGCTTAGGGGGAAACTCTGGAAACACCATATATTTT.

The chain employs TRBV2 and TRBJ2-7, with no clear D. Trimming pared 1 base from V and 2 bases from J, leaving 12 bases between. The CDR3 totals 15 residues. Germline assignment: CDR1 SNHLY and CDR2 FYNNEI. The DNA for the CDR3 is TGTGCCAGCAGTGAAGATCTGGCCACGGCCTACGAGCAGTACTTC. Amino acid sequence: CASSEDLATAYEQYF.

The gene calls are TRBV6-5 and TRBJ1-6; 9 nucleotides agree with TRBD1. This CDR3 has 14 residues. Looked up from germline, CDR1 is MNHEY and CDR2 is SVGAGI. The V gene end was trimmed by 7 bases and the J gene end by 13 bases; junction bases not matched to a gene: 11. Here the CDR3 reads CASTSGQGLYPLHF. CDR3 DNA: TGTGCCAGCACCTCAGGACAGGGGTTGTATCCCCTCCACTTT.

The chain carries TRBV7-8 and TRBJ1-2; TRBD1 matches 11 bases. Germline loops: CDR1 SGHVS, CDR2 FQNEAQ. The CDR3 consists of 14 residues. Trimming took 2 bases from V and 7 from J; bases not matched to a gene: 3. CDR3 in amino acids: CASSLLGQGGGYTF. The CDR3, as DNA: TGTGCCAGCAGCTTACTGGGACAGGGGGGTGGCTACACCTTC.

This chain joins TRBV5-1 and TRBJ2-2, with 8 bases fitting TRBD1. The CDR3 covers 16 residues. After removal of 0 bases from V and 4 bases from J, the junction contained 5 bases not matched to a gene. The germline V gene encodes CDR1 SGHRS and CDR2 YFSETQ. DNA of the CDR3: TGCGCCAGCAGCTTGGGTCACAGGGGGTTCACCGGGGAGCTGTTTTTT. Amino acids: CASSLGHRGFTGELFF.

The chain uses TRBV5-1 and TRBJ2-7; D possibly uses TRBD1 or TRBD2 (5 bases each). The CDR3 consists of 12 residues. Trimming shortened V by 0 bases and J by 12 bases, and 13 bases separated the two germline ends. The germline gives CDR1 SGHRS, CDR2 YFSETQ. CDR3 amino acids: CASSLDRDRMYF. The CDR3 region has the DNA TGCGCCAGCAGCTTGGACCGGGACCGAATGTACTTC. The entire variable domain, with the rest obtained from reference TRBV5-1 and TRBJ2-7, is as follows: KAGVTQTPRYLIKTRGQQVTLSCSPISGHRSVSWYQQTPGQGLQFLFEYFSETQRNKGNFPGRFSGRQFSNSRSEMNVSTLELGDSALYLCASSLDRDRMYFGPGTRLTVT.

As for this clone: A junction end diverges from the germline sequence, so it may reflect a read error. V is TRBV5-5 and J is TRBJ1-1; D is undetermined. CDR1 and CDR2 (germline): SGHKS, YYEKEE (reference sequence). The CDR3 loop spans 13 amino acids. CDR3 sequence (DNA): TGCGCCAGCAGCCAAGATAGGTACACTGAAGCTTTCTTT. Translation gives CASSQDRYTEAFF.

This chain connects TRBV4-2 to TRBJ2-3; 8 nucleotides match TRBD2. Trimming at V came to 5 bases and at J to 0 bases, leaving 13 bases not matched to a gene. Germline V gene data show CDR1 as LGHNA and CDR2 as YNFKEQ. The CDR3 has 18 amino acids. The CDR3 coding sequence is TGTGCCAGCAGCGGACGGACTAGCCTTTATTCTAGCACAGATACGCAGTATTTT. Protein sequence: CASSGRTSLYSSTDTQYF.

Note on this clone: At the DNA level, this CDR3 is encoded by other sequences in the same sample as well. The V gene is TRBV18, the J gene TRBJ1-3, with 7 bases fitting TRBD1. CDR1 and CDR2 from the germline V gene are KGHSH and LQKENI. J gave up 2 bases and V 3 bases, and 1 base lay outside the gene matches. The CDR3 has 14 residues. The DNA for the CDR3 is TGTGCCAGCTCACCGCAGGGGGCTGGAAACACCATATATTTT. Residues: CASSPQGAGNTIYF.

V gene TRBV19 combines with J gene TRBJ1-1; 7 bases agree with TRBD1. From germline, CDR1 is LNHDA and CDR2 SQIVND (reference sequence). Trimming removed 6 bases from V and 3 bases from J; junction bases left unmatched: 10. CDR3 size: 15 residues. The CDR3 nucleotides read TGTGCCAGTAGGGATCCAGGGGGGACCGACACTGAAGCTTTCTTT. Translating it yields CASRDPGGTDTEAFF.

For the CDR3, the DNA is TGTGCCAGCTCATCTAGCGGGCCCCTCCCGGAGACCCAGTACTTC. The encoded protein is CASSSSGPLPETQYF. The gene calls are TRBV18 and TRBJ2-5; 8 bases align to TRBD2. The trim removed 5 bases at V and 5 bases at J, leaving 10 bases unmatched. This CDR3 contains 15 residues. Germline CDR1 is KGHSH and CDR2 is LQKENI.

This clone was recorded a few times. The chain carries TRBV30 and TRBJ1-1; no clear D gene. Germline-derived CDR1 and CDR2 are GTSNPN and SVGIG (reference sequence). The germline V and J ends were trimmed by 3 bases and 1 base, with 6 bases remaining between them. CDR3 length: 12 amino acids. The CDR3 sequence is CAWSLENTEAFF. CDR3 sequence (DNA): TGTGCCTGGAGCTTAGAGAACACTGAAGCTTTCTTT. Full variable domain (missing parts from reference TRBV30 and TRBJ1-1): SQTIHQWPATLVQPVGSPLSLECTVEGTSNPNLYWYRQAAGRGLQLLFYSVGIGQISSEVPQNLSASRPQDRQFILSSKKLLLSDSGFYLCAWSLENTEAFFGQGTRLTVV.

The chain has TRBV29-1 and TRBJ2-2; possible D gene TRBD1, 5 bases. V lost 4 bases, J lost 2 bases, and 14 bases lay in between. From germline, CDR1 is SQVTM and CDR2 ANQGSEA. There are 15 residues in the CDR3. The CDR3 region is CSVVIGQGNTGELFF. CDR3 nucleotide sequence: TGCAGCGTTGTAATCGGGCAGGGAAACACCGGGGAGCTGTTTTTT.

This chain uses TRBV4-3 with TRBJ1-1; D is undetermined. CDR3 size: 15 residues. CDR1 and CDR2 from the germline V gene are LGHNA and YSLEER. Trimming took off 1 base at V and 0 bases at J, with 9 bases between the two ends. As DNA, the CDR3 is TGCGCCAGCAGCCAAGGTAAAACGCTGAACACTGAAGCTTTCTTT. Amino acids: CASSQGKTLNTEAFF.

The CDR3 protein is CASSQDPPGSGNTIYF. The CDR3 nucleotides are TGTGCCAGCAGCCAAGATCCCCCAGGATCTGGAAACACCATATATTTT. This rearrangement joins TRBV4-2 to TRBJ1-3; D call uncertain. The CDR3 is 16 amino acids. V gave up 0 bases and J gave up 1 base, with 10 bases separating them. Germline-derived CDR1 and CDR2 are LGHNA and YNFKEQ.